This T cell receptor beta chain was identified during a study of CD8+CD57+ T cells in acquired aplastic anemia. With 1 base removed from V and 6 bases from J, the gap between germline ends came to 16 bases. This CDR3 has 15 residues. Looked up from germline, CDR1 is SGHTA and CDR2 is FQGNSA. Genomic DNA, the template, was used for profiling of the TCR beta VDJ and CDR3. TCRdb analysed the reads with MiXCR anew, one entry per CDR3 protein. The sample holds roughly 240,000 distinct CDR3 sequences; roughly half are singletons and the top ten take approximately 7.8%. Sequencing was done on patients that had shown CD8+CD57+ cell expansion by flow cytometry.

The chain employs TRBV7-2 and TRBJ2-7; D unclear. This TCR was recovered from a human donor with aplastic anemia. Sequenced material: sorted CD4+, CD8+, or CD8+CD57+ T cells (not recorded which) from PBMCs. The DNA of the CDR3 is TGTGCCAGCAGCTTAGGTAGCTGGCAGCCGACCGAGCAGTACTTC. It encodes CASSLGSWQPTEQYF. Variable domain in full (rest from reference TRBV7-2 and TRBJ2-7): GAGVSQSPSNKVTEKGKDVELRCDPISGHTALYWYRQSLGQGLEFLIYFQGNSAPDKSGLPSDRFSAERTGGSVSTLTIQRTQQEDSAVYLCASSLGSWQPTEQYFGPGTRLTVT.